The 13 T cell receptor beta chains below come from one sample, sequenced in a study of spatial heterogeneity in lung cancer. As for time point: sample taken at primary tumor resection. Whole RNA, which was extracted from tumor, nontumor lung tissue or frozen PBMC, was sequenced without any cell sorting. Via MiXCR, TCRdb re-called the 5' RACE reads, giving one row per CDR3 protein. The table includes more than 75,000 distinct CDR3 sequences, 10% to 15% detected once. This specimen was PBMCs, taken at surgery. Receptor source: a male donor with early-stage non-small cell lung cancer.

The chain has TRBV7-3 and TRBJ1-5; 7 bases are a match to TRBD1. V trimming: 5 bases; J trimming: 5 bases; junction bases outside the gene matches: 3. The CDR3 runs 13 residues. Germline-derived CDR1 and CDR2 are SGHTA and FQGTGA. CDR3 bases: TGTGCCAGCAGCACCGACAGGGATCAGCCCCAGCATTTT. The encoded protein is CASSTDRDQPQHF.

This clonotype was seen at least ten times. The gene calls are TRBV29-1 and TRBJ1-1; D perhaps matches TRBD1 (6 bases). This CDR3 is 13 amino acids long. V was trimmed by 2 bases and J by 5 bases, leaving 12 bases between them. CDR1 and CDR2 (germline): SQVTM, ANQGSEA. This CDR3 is CSVEWGALTEAFF. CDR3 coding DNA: TGCAGCGTTGAATGGGGGGCCTTAACTGAAGCTTTCTTT.

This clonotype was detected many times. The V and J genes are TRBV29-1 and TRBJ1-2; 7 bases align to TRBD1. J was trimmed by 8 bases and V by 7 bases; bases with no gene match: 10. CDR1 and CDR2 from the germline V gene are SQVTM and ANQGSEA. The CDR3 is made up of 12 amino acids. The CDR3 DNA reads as TGCAGCGGGGGTCAAAGGGGGCAAGGCTACACCTTC. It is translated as CSGGQRGQGYTF.

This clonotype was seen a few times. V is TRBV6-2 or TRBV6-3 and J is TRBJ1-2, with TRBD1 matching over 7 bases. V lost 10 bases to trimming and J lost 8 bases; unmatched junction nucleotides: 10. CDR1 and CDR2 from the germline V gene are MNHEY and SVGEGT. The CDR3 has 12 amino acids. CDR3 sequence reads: CATSDRLNGYTF. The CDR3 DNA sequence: TGTGCCACTTCGGACAGGTTGAACGGCTACACCTTC.

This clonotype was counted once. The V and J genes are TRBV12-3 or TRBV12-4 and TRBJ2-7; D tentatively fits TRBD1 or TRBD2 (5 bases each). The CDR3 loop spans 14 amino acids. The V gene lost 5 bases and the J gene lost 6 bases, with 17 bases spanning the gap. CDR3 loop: CASSLTGTVSEQYF. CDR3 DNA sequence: TGTGCCAGCAGTCTCACCGGGACCGTGAGCGAGCAGTACTTC.

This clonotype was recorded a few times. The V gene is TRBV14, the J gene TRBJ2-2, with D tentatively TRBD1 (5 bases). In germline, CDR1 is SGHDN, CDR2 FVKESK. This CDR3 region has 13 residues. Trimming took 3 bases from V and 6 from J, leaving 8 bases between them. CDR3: CASSQGRSGELFF. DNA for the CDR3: TGTGCCAGCAGCCAGGGGCGGTCCGGGGAGCTGTTTTTT.

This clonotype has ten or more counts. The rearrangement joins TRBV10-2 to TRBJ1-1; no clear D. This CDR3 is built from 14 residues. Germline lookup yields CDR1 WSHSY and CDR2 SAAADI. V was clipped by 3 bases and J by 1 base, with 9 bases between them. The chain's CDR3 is CASSDARTNTEAFF. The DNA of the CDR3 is TGCGCCAGCAGTGACGCCAGAACGAACACTGAAGCTTTCTTT.

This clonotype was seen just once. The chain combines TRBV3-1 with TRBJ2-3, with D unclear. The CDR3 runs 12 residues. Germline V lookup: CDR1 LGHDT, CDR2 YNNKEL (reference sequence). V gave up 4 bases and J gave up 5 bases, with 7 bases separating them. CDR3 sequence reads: CASSRGQDTQYF. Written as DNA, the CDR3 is TGTGCCAGCAGCCGAGGTCAAGATACGCAGTATTTT.

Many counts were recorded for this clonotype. CDR3 in DNA: TGTGCTAGTGGTCGAGGACAGGAGTATGGCTACACCTTC. Residues: CASGRGQEYGYTF. V gene TRBV12-5 combines with J gene TRBJ1-2; TRBD1 aligns across 7 bases. This CDR3 is built from 13 residues. V dropped 5 bases and J dropped 5; count of bases not matched to a gene: 5. Germline V gene lookup returns CDR1 LGHNT and CDR2 FRNRAP.

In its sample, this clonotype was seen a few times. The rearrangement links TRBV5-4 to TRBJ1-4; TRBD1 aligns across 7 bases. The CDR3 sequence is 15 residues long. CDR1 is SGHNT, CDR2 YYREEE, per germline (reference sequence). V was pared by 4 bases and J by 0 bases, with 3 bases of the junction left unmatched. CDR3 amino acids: CASSEGGPTNEKLFF. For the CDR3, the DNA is TGTGCCAGCAGCGAAGGGGGCCCAACTAATGAAAAACTGTTTTTT.

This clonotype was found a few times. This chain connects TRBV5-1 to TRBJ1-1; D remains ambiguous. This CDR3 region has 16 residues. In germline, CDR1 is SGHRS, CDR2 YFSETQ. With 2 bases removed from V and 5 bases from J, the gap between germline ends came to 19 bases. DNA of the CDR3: TGCGCCAGCAGCTTCAGTACATCGTCTCAGAGAACTGAAGCTTTCTTT. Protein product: CASSFSTSSQRTEAFF.

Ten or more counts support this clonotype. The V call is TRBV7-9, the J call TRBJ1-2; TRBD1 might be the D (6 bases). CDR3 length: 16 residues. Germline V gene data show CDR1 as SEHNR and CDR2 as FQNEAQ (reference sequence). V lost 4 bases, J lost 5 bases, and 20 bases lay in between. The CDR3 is CASSSSRTVLKYGYTF. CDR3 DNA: TGTGCCAGCAGCTCCTCCAGGACAGTCCTAAAGTATGGCTACACCTTC.

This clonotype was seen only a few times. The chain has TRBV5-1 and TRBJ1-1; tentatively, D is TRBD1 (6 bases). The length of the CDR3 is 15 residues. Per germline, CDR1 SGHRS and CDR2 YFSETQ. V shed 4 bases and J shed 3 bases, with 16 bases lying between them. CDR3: CASSVGSGTYTEAFF. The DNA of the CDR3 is TGCGCCAGCAGCGTGGGTTCCGGGACATACACTGAAGCTTTCTTT.